The sequence of this T cell receptor (beta chain) was determined in a study of shared clonotypes between healthy human individuals. Sequencing was at deep level. Sequenced by immunoSEQ multiplex PCR; TCRdb stores in-frame clones only, minus some. Found here are 1,500,000 or so clones, just under 99% of them singletons; the top ten hold around 0.33%. The germline V gene has CDR1 ENHRY and CDR2 SYGVKD. The CDR3 extends over 16 amino acids. The V segment lost 2 bases and the J segment 0 bases; nucleotides outside the gene matches: 7. The chain recombines TRBV10-3 with TRBJ2-7; 7 nucleotides match TRBD1. The sequence was obtained from a man under 40 in good health. Sequenced input: naive CD4+ T cells sorted from blood. Subset specified: CD45RA+ positively selected. CDR3 sequence: CAISEPRDRSSYEQYF. The CDR3 region has the DNA TGTGCCATCAGTGAGCCACGGGACAGAAGCTCCTACGAGCAGTACTTC.